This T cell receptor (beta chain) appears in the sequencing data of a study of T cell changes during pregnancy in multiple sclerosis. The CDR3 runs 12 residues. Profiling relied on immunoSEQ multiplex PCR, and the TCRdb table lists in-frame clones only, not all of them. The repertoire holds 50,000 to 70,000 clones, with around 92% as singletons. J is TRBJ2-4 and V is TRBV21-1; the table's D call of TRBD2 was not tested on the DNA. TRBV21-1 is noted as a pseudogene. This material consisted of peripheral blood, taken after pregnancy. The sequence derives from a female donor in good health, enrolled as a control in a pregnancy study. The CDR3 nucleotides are TGTGCCAGCGGAGGGGCTACGGACATTCAGTACTTC. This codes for CASGGATDIQYF.